This TCR beta chain appears in the sequencing data of a study of human T cells and chemical hapten exposure. Across the whole study: Each patch test put 0.01% DPC on the upper back, and results were read at 6 days.

Only a few counts were recorded for this clonotype. The antigen remains undetermined. Whole-study findings and limits: DPC sensitization did not alter TCRs above 1 in 1000 frequency.

Time point denoted: pre-sensitization, week 0. Treatment described: therapeutic diphenylcyclopropenone sensitization with weekly scalp DPC. It was the library that attached unique molecular identifiers to individual cDNA molecules. As originally analysed: TCRs per sample had a median of approximately 100,000 and ranged from about 23,224 to 700,000. TCRdb analysed the RACE reads with MiXCR anew, one entry per CDR3 protein. The V and J calls come from TCRdb's annotation, not from the publication. Here the sample spans more than 300,000 distinct CDR3 sequences, about 5% being singletons. This receptor was taken from a woman under 30 with alopecia areata. Some clones in this sample may be carry-over from other donors' samples. The sample consisted of whole blood, taken in connection with sensitization to the hapten diphenylcyclopropenone (DPC).

The CDR3 reads CASSLLHEQFF. The CDR3 DNA is TGTGCCAGCAGCTTATTACATGAGCAGTTCTTC. The V and J genes are TRBV11-2 and TRBJ2-1; D remains unclear. Trimming pared 2 bases from V and 8 bases from J, leaving 4 bases between. This CDR3 region has 11 residues. Germline loops: CDR1 SGHAT, CDR2 FQNNGV. The whole variable domain, remainder taken from reference TRBV11-2 and TRBJ2-1, is EAGVAQSPRYKIIEKRQSVAFWCNPISGHATLYWYQQILGQGPKLLIQFQNNGVVDDSQLPKDRFSAERLKGVDSTLKIQPAKLEDSAVYLCASSLLHEQFFGPGTRLTVL.